This T cell receptor (beta chain) was recorded in a study of T-cell reconstitution after alpha-beta-depleted transplantation in children. The CDR3 is made up of 13 amino acids. Deletions cut 3 bases from V and 1 base from J, with 9 bases between. Germline CDR1 reads DFQATT; CDR2 reads SNEGSKA (reference sequence). TCRbeta library preparation incorporated unique molecular identifiers. TCRdb reprocessed the PCR reads via MiXCR and lists one record per CDR3 protein. The sample includes 350,000 to 400,000 distinct CDR3 sequences, about 20% of them seen just once. Ten or more counts support this clonotype.

This receptor was taken from a human donor who donated a stem cell graft to a child with acute myeloid leukemia. The specimen was PBMCs from the stem cell graft donor, collected from the stem cell graft. This chain joins TRBV20-1 and TRBJ2-5; D not certain. CDR3 amino acids: CSARLGVQETQYF. CDR3 DNA: TGCAGTGCTAGGCTCGGAGTCCAAGAGACCCAGTACTTC.